Sequencing of this T cell receptor beta chain was carried out in a study of T cell responses to AZD1222 COVID-19 vaccine. Timing groups of about 4 and about 12 weeks for second doses were pooled. Here immunoSEQ multiplex PCR was the method, and the copy in TCRdb shows in-frame clones only, minus some. The sample has 100,000 to 150,000 clones, around 93% seen once. Whole-study findings and limits: Repertoires were obtained only post-peak T cell response. White British people made up most donors, females outnumbered males, and clonal diversity was possibly underestimated. The study reported that nearly half of spike-specific TCRs target unmutated variant regions.

CDR1 LGHDT and CDR2 YNNKEL come from the germline V gene (reference sequence). V dropped 0 bases and J dropped 9 bases, with 12 bases sitting between them. There are 13 residues in the CDR3. Worth noting for this clone: Its antigen is currently unknown.

The input for sequencing was peripheral blood, taken 28 days after the second AZD1222 dose. The J gene is TRBJ2-7, the V gene TRBV3-1 (or the pseudogene TRBV3-2), with D tentatively TRBD2 (5 bases). The sequence was obtained from an adult who received the AZD1222 COVID-19 vaccine. CDR3 sequence (DNA): TGTGCCAGCAGCCAAGATCAAAGACGGGGGCAGTACTTC. It translates to CASSQDQRRGQYF.